Below are 14 T cell receptor beta chains sequenced from a single sample in a study of spatial heterogeneity in lung cancer. The time point denotes: sample taken at primary tumor resection. One entry per CDR3 protein results from TCRdb running MiXCR on the 5' RACE reads. The repertoire holds more than 65,000 distinct CDR3 sequences, with 8% as singletons. Specimen: PBMCs, collected at surgery. The receptor source for this set is a male donor with early-stage non-small cell lung cancer.

The gene calls are TRBV19 and TRBJ1-5; no reliable D call. CDR1 is LNHDA, CDR2 SQIVND, per germline (reference sequence). V gave up 2 bases and J gave up 6 bases, with 5 bases separating them. The CDR3 runs 12 residues. CDR3 loop: CASSISPQPQHF. CDR3 in DNA: TGTGCCAGTAGTATATCCCCTCAGCCCCAGCATTTT.

This clonotype came up a few times. This CDR3 is CASRVNTEAFF. CDR3 nucleotides: TGTGCCAGCAGAGTGAACACTGAAGCTTTCTTT. The V and J genes are TRBV27 and TRBJ1-1; unclear D gene. The V end was cut by 6 bases, the J end by 0 bases, with 2 bases between. The CDR3 contains 11 residues. From germline, CDR1 is MNHEY and CDR2 SMNVEV (reference sequence).

There are many counts of this clonotype. This chain links TRBV29-1 with TRBJ2-5, with D possibly matching TRBD1 (5 bases). Trimming pared 4 bases from V and 1 base from J, leaving 10 bases between. This CDR3 is built from 13 residues. The germline V gene encodes CDR1 SQVTM and CDR2 ANQGSEA. CDR3 DNA: TGCAGCGTTGGTCCAGGGTCCCAAGAGACCCAGTACTTC. It yields the protein CSVGPGSQETQYF.

This clonotype has a count of ten or more. The V and J genes are TRBV7-9 and TRBJ1-6; D remains unclear. V lost 6 bases to trimming and J lost 14 bases, with 17 bases between them. This CDR3 region has 13 residues. The germline CDR1 and CDR2 sequences are SEHNR and FQNEAQ (reference sequence). This CDR3 is CASRFGPEGSLHF. The CDR3 DNA reads TGTGCCAGCAGGTTTGGGCCGGAAGGGTCCCTCCACTTT. Based on the CDR3 plus reference TRBV7-9 and TRBJ1-6, the full variable domain is DTGVSQNPRHKITKRGQNVTFRCDPISEHNRLYWYRQTLGQGPEFLTYFQNEAQLEKSRLLSDRFSAERPKGSFSTLEIQRTEQGDSAMYLCASRFGPEGSLHFGNGTRLTVT.

At least ten counts were recorded for this clonotype. V usage is TRBV5-1 and J usage is TRBJ2-1; 10 nucleotides align to TRBD2. The CDR3 runs 13 residues. V shed 7 bases and J 7 bases; nucleotides not matched to a gene: 5. The germline V gene has CDR1 SGHRS and CDR2 YFSETQ. The CDR3 nucleotides are TGCGCCAGCGAGGGACTAGCGATGAATGAGCAGTTCTTC. This codes for CASEGLAMNEQFF.

This clonotype was detected many times. V and J are TRBV27 and TRBJ2-7, with TRBD2 identical over 9 bases. The junction had 11 bases not matched to a gene; V was cut back by 9 bases and J by 2 bases. This CDR3 region has 15 residues. From germline, CDR1 is MNHEY and CDR2 SMNVEV (reference sequence). The DNA of the CDR3 is TGTGCCAGTACGTTGACTAGCGGTCACCCCTACGAGCAGTACTTC. Protein product: CASTLTSGHPYEQYF.

This clonotype was seen a few times. This sequence joins TRBV2 and TRBJ2-1; tentatively, D is TRBD2 (5 bases). This CDR3 spans 14 amino acids. Per germline, CDR1 SNHLY and CDR2 FYNNEI. The V gene lost 3 bases and the J gene lost 5 bases, with 11 bases spanning the gap. CDR3 residues: CASSDGAEDNEQFF. In nucleotides, the CDR3 is TGTGCCAGCAGTGACGGAGCGGAGGACAATGAGCAGTTCTTC.

This clonotype was seen only a few times. The rearrangement uses TRBV5-1 and TRBJ2-7; D might be TRBD1 (5 bases). The V gene's germline CDR1 is SGHRS and CDR2 YFSETQ. V was cut by 4 bases and J by 3 bases, with 17 bases left in between. The CDR3 covers 15 residues. The CDR3 loop reads CASSPPRVGFYEQYF. The CDR3, as DNA: TGCGCCAGCAGCCCCCCCAGGGTGGGATTCTACGAGCAGTACTTC.

This clonotype was counted only a few times. J is TRBJ2-2 and V is TRBV20-1; the D is unclear. Per the germline V gene, CDR1 is DFQATT and CDR2 is SNEGSKA (reference sequence). V lost 0 bases, J lost 2 bases, and 10 bases lay in between. CDR3 length: 15 residues. The CDR3 DNA sequence: TGCAGTGCTAGAGATTATGCCAGTAACACCGGGGAGCTGTTTTTT. It is translated as CSARDYASNTGELFF.

The chain employs TRBV4-1 and TRBJ2-7, with a possible D match to TRBD1 (6 bases). V lost 4 bases, J lost 2 bases, and 12 bases lay in between. The CDR3 has 14 residues. The germline V gene has CDR1 MGHRA and CDR2 YSYEKL. The CDR3 nucleotides read TGCGCCAGCAGCCGGGTACAGGGCCCCTACGAGCAGTACTTC. It codes for CASSRVQGPYEQYF.

In this sample, this clonotype turned up many times. Relative to the germline gene, one junction end is altered; a read error may explain this. The chain links TRBV20-1 to TRBJ2-1, with D unclear. This CDR3 is 13 amino acids long. The germline gives CDR1 DFQATT, CDR2 SNEGSKA (reference sequence). CDR3 loop: CSARDSPYNEQFF. CDR3 bases: TGCAGTGCTAGAGATTCCCCCTATAATGAGCAGTTCTTC.

This chain uses TRBV9 with TRBJ2-5, with a possible D match to TRBD2 (5 bases). The CDR3 loop spans 14 amino acids. Between the trimmed V and J ends, which lost 2 bases and 5 bases, there was a span of 13 bases. Per the germline V gene, CDR1 is SGDLS and CDR2 is YYNGEE. The CDR3 reads CASSVNAGGETQYF. As DNA, the CDR3 is TGTGCCAGCAGCGTTAACGCGGGCGGGGAGACCCAGTACTTC.

This chain uses TRBV6-5 with TRBJ1-2, with D maybe TRBD1 (5 bases). This CDR3 region has 13 residues. The V and J ends lost 8 bases and 8 bases respectively, with 18 bases between them. The germline V gene encodes CDR1 MNHEY and CDR2 SVGAGI. The CDR3 DNA reads TGTGCCAGCGCCCCCGAGGGGCTGAGGGGCTACACCTTC. Amino acids: CASAPEGLRGYTF.

This clonotype occurred many times. This chain connects TRBV29-1 to TRBJ1-1; no reliable D call. Trimming removed 5 bases at V and 2 bases at J, with 6 bases between. The germline V gene encodes CDR1 SQVTM and CDR2 ANQGSEA. CDR3 size: 11 residues. DNA of the CDR3: TGCAGCGTTATAATAAACACTGAAGCTTTCTTT. Its translation is CSVIINTEAFF.